A single sample is the source of the 23 T cell receptor beta chains below, sequenced in a study of T cells in localized non-small cell lung cancer. The data were produced by immunoSEQ multiplex PCR, yet TCRdb's version contains in-frame clones alone and is incomplete. The sample lists roughly 25,000 clones; around 85% were seen once. This material consisted of peripheral blood, taken before any cancer treatment. The source of these receptors is a male donor at least 60 years old with stage II squamous cell lung carcinoma.

This chain uses TRBV6-5 with TRBJ1-1; 7 bases agree with TRBD1. After removal of 6 bases from V and 11 bases from J, the junction contained 9 bases not matched to a gene. Germline V CDR1 and CDR2: MNHEY, SVGAGI. This CDR3 is 12 amino acids long. The DNA for the CDR3 is TGTGCCAGCAGCAGACAGGGAGGCAGGGCTTTCTTT. Protein product: CASSRQGGRAFF.

The CDR3 protein is CASSLVRGEQFF. For the CDR3, the DNA is TGTGCCAGCAGCTTAGTTAGGGGGGAGCAGTTCTTC. V and J are TRBV7-3 and TRBJ2-1; tentatively, D is TRBD1 (6 bases). V dropped 2 bases and J dropped 10 bases, with 9 bases sitting between them. Germline-derived CDR1 and CDR2 are SGHTA and FQGTGA. CDR3 length: 12 residues.

The genes are TRBV7-2 and TRBJ1-2, with a tentative D call TRBD1 (6 bases). This CDR3 is 15 amino acids long. Germline V gene sequence: CDR1 SGHTA, CDR2 FQGNSA. Trimming removed 1 base at V and 5 bases at J, with 14 bases between. CDR3 sequence: CASSLEGGGRYGYTF. DNA of the CDR3: TGTGCCAGCAGCTTAGAGGGAGGGGGGAGGTATGGCTACACCTTC.

The chain recombines TRBV11-2 with TRBJ1-1; D is uncertain. This CDR3 spans 15 amino acids. Germline-derived CDR1 and CDR2 are SGHAT and FQNNGV. V dropped 1 base and J dropped 4 bases, with 13 bases sitting between them. The DNA of the CDR3 is TGTGCCAGCAGCTTAGGAACGGGTTGGGGCACTGAAGCTTTCTTT. Translated: CASSLGTGWGTEAFF.

This clone was counted between two and nine times. The rearrangement uses TRBV6-1 and TRBJ1-3; the D is unclear. The ends were cut back, 0 bases at V and 0 bases at J, with 9 bases in the middle. Germline values: CDR1 MNHNS, CDR2 SASEGT. CDR3 length equals 16 residues. This CDR3 reads CASSEAPQVSGNTIYF. CDR3 sequence (DNA): TGTGCCAGCAGTGAAGCGCCTCAGGTCTCTGGAAACACCATATATTTT.

The V and J genes are TRBV7-2 and TRBJ1-5, with a possible D match to TRBD1 (6 bases). Germline values: CDR1 SGHTA, CDR2 FQGNSA. The CDR3 totals 14 residues. Trimming took 1 base from V and 11 from J, leaving 15 bases between them. The CDR3 sequence is CASSLGRGLEAQHF. CDR3 coding DNA: TGTGCCAGCAGCTTAGGCAGGGGTCTCGAGGCCCAGCATTTT.

The V call is TRBV11-3, the J call TRBJ2-3; TRBD2 is a possible D gene (5 bases). Germline-derived CDR1 and CDR2 are SGHNT and YENEEA. V lost 1 base to trimming and J lost 5 bases, with 10 bases between them. The CDR3 length is 14 residues. CDR3 DNA sequence: TGTGCCAGCAGCTTAGCTCCAGGAGGAGATACGCAGTATTTT. This translates into CASSLAPGGDTQYF.

J is TRBJ2-1 and V is TRBV7-8, with D possibly being TRBD1 or TRBD2 (5 bases each). Germline assignment: CDR1 SGHVS and CDR2 FQNEAQ. This CDR3 has 15 amino acids. V was shortened by 5 bases and J by 4 bases, with 15 bases between the two germline ends. CDR3 loop: CASSPRDGRYNEQFF. The CDR3 DNA follows: TGTGCCAGCAGCCCCCGGGACGGCCGGTACAATGAGCAGTTCTTC.

The V and J genes are TRBV5-1 and TRBJ1-1; D may be TRBD1 (6 bases). The CDR3 loop spans 15 amino acids. V was clipped by 4 bases and J by 4 bases, with 17 bases between them. The germline gives CDR1 SGHRS, CDR2 YFSETQ. CDR3 residues: CASSATMLGGTEAFF. The CDR3, as DNA: TGCGCCAGCAGCGCTACTATGTTAGGGGGCACTGAAGCTTTCTTT.

This chain links TRBV7-3 with TRBJ2-1; tentatively, D is TRBD1 (6 bases). There are 16 residues in the CDR3. The V end was cut by 5 bases, the J end by 2 bases, with 16 bases between. CDR1 is SGHTA, CDR2 FQGTGA, per germline. As DNA, the CDR3 is TGTGCCAGCAGCCCGAGTAGGGGGTCTGCCTACAATGAGCAGTTCTTC. Translated, it gives CASSPSRGSAYNEQFF.

The chain has TRBV7-9 and TRBJ1-2; possible D gene TRBD1, 6 bases. The V end was cut by 4 bases, the J end by 6 bases, with 27 bases between. Germline V gene lookup returns CDR1 SEHNR and CDR2 FQNEAQ (reference sequence). The CDR3 has 18 residues. Here the CDR3 reads CASSSDFPPSTGEDGYTF. The CDR3 nucleotides are TGTGCCAGCAGCTCCGACTTCCCCCCTTCGACAGGAGAGGATGGCTACACCTTC.

This clone has more than one count but fewer than ten. CDR3 in amino acids: CASSPERGNTEAFF. The DNA for the CDR3 is TGTGCCAGCAGCCCCGAACGGGGGAACACTGAAGCTTTCTTT. The rearrangement joins TRBV2 to TRBJ1-1, with no clear D. Trimming left V 6 bases short and J 1 base short, with 12 bases between. The germline V gene has CDR1 SNHLY and CDR2 FYNNEI. The CDR3 sequence is 14 residues long.

V is TRBV27 and J is TRBJ1-2; D not certain. Trimming pared 4 bases from V and 6 bases from J, leaving 15 bases between. The CDR3 covers 14 residues. Germline V gene sequence: CDR1 MNHEY, CDR2 SMNVEV (reference sequence). CDR3 protein: CASSWRDGRDGYTF. The CDR3 region has the DNA TGTGCCAGCAGTTGGAGAGACGGGCGTGATGGCTACACCTTC.

This clone was seen once. V usage is TRBV6-1 and J usage is TRBJ2-1; perhaps TRBD2 as D (5 bases). CDR3 size: 12 residues. The V and J ends lost 1 base and 10 bases respectively, with 8 bases between them. Looked up from germline, CDR1 is MNHNS and CDR2 is SASEGT. The CDR3 bases are TGTGCCAGCAGTGAAGTGGGGAGAGAGCAGTTCTTC. Translating it yields CASSEVGREQFF.

This clone has a handful of counts. CDR3 residues: CASSSPSSYEQYF. For the CDR3, the DNA is TGTGCCAGCAGCTCCCCGAGCTCCTACGAGCAGTACTTC. The V and J genes are TRBV5-5 and TRBJ2-7; the D is unclear. V dropped 3 bases and J dropped 0 bases, with 7 bases sitting between them. The CDR3 has 13 amino acids. Per the germline V gene, CDR1 is SGHKS and CDR2 is YYEKEE (reference sequence).

This sequence joins TRBV11-3 and TRBJ2-1, with D possibly being TRBD1 (6 bases). V was shortened by 5 bases and J by 8 bases, with 16 bases between the two germline ends. CDR1 is SGHNT, CDR2 YENEEA, per germline. The CDR3 has 14 amino acids. In nucleotides, the CDR3 is TGTGCCAGCAGCCCTTGGGGGCTTAGGGATGAGCAGTTCTTC. This sequence encodes CASSPWGLRDEQFF.

The chain has TRBV4-3 and TRBJ2-3; D possibly corresponds to TRBD2 (7 bases). Trimming took off 2 bases at V and 6 bases at J, with 15 bases between the two ends. The CDR3 length is 15 residues. CDR1 and CDR2 (germline): LGHNA, YSLEER. The CDR3 DNA sequence: TGCGCCAGCAGCCAACTAGGGGGGGGTCAGGATACGCAGTATTTT. This sequence encodes CASSQLGGGQDTQYF.

The chain couples TRBV5-8 to TRBJ1-5; D call uncertain. V was clipped by 1 base and J by 5 bases, with 7 bases between them. The germline V gene has CDR1 SGHTS and CDR2 YDEGEE. CDR3 length: 13 residues. The CDR3 sequence: CASSLSMDQPQHF. The CDR3 DNA is TGTGCCAGCAGCTTGAGTATGGATCAGCCCCAGCATTTT.

The chain employs TRBV7-6 and TRBJ2-5; D may be TRBD1 or TRBD2 (5 bases each). This CDR3 is built from 15 residues. Germline V gene lookup returns CDR1 SGHVS and CDR2 FNYEAQ. V was pared by 5 bases and J by 7 bases, with 20 bases between. CDR3 coding DNA: TGTGCCAGCAGCCGGTCCGGGACCGCGACGGGGACCCAGTACTTC. Its translation: CASSRSGTATGTQYF. The full variable domain, completed using reference TRBV7-6 and TRBJ2-5, is GAGVSQSPRYKVTKRGQDVALRCDPISGHVSLYWYRQALGQGPEFLTYFNYEAQQDKSGLPNDRFSAERPEGSISTLTIQRTEQRDSAMYRCASSRSGTATGTQYFGPGTRLLVL.

The chain recombines TRBV6-1 with TRBJ1-2; 9 nucleotides align to TRBD1. Germline V gives CDR1 MNHNS, CDR2 SASEGT. The CDR3 contains 16 residues. Germline trimming cut 2 bases from V and 8 bases from J; bases unmatched to any gene: 12. This CDR3 reads CASSEIGGDRARGYTF. The CDR3 nucleotides are TGTGCCAGCAGTGAAATAGGTGGGGACAGGGCGAGAGGCTACACCTTC.

This clone was seen a handful of times. This sequence joins TRBV12-1 and TRBJ2-7; TRBD1 is the table's D call and was not checked against the DNA. TRBV12-1 is termed a pseudogene. The CDR3 has 14 residues. CDR3 protein: CASSFRDRSYEQYF. The CDR3 DNA reads TGTGCCAGCAGCTTTAGGGACAGGTCCTACGAGCAGTACTTC.

The chain joins TRBV28 to TRBJ2-1; D call uncertain. This CDR3 has 12 residues. The germline CDR1 and CDR2 sequences are MDHEN and SYDVKM. V dropped 3 bases and J dropped 6 bases, with 6 bases sitting between them. The CDR3 sequence is CASSFRRNEQFF. The CDR3 DNA follows: TGTGCCAGCAGTTTCCGGCGCAATGAGCAGTTCTTC.

This rearrangement joins TRBV9 to TRBJ1-1; 8 bases match TRBD1. Germline trimming cut 3 bases from V and 1 base from J; bases unmatched to any gene: 5. The CDR3 has 15 amino acids. Germline-derived CDR1 and CDR2 are SGDLS and YYNGEE. The CDR3 here is CASSALGTGNTEAFF. The CDR3 nucleotides are TGTGCCAGCAGCGCGCTTGGGACAGGGAACACTGAAGCTTTCTTT.